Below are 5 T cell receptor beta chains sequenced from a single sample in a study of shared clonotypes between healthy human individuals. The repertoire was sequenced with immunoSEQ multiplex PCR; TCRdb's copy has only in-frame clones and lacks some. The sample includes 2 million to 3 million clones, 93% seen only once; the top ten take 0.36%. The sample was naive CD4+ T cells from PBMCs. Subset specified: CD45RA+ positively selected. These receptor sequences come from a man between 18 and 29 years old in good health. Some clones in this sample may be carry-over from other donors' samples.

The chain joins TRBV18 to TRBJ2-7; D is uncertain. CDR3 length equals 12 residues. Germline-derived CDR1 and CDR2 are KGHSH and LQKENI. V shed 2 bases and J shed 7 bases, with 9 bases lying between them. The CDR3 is CASSPERSEQYF. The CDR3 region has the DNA TGTGCCAGCTCACCAGAGAGGTCAGAGCAGTACTTC. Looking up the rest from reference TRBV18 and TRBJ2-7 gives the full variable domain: NAGVMQNPRHLVRRRGQEARLRCSPMKGHSHVYWYRQLPEEGLKFMVYLQKENIIDESGMPKERFSAEFPKEGPSILRIQQVVRGDSAAYFCASSPERSEQYFGPGTRLTVT.

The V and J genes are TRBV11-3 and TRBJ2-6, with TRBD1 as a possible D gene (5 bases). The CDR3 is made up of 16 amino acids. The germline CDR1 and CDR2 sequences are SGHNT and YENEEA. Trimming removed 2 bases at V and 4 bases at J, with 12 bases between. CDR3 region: CASSLQGAAGANVLTF. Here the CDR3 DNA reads TGTGCCAGCAGCTTACAAGGGGCGGCCGGGGCCAACGTCCTGACTTTC.

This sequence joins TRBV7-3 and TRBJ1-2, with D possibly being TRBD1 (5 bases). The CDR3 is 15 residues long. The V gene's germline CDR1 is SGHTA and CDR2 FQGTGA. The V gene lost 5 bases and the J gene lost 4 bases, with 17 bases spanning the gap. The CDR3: CASSPQSGAGYGYTF. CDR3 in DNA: TGTGCCAGCAGCCCCCAGTCCGGGGCGGGCTATGGCTACACCTTC.

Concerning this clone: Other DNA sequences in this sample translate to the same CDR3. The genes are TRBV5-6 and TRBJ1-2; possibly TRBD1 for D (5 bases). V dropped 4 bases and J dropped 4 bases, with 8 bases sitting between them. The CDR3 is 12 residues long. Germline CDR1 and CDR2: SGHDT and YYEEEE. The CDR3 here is CASSRGAYGYTF. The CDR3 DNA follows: TGTGCCAGCAGCCGCGGGGCCTATGGCTACACCTTC.

The CDR3 nucleotides read TGCGCCAGCAGCCGACGAGGGACACCTAGCACAGATACGCAGTATTTT. Its protein is CASSRRGTPSTDTQYF. The chain has TRBV5-1 and TRBJ2-3; weak D call: TRBD1 (6 bases). The V gene lost 4 bases and the J gene lost 0 bases, with 15 bases spanning the gap. CDR3 length: 16 residues. Germline-derived CDR1 and CDR2 are SGHRS and YFSETQ.